This T cell receptor (beta chain) comes out of a study of identical twins. Points from the study as a whole: Rather than following the same donors, the conclusions depended on cross-sectional statistical analysis.

This clonotype came up a few times. Its antigen is as yet unknown. Trimming took 1 base from V and 1 from J, leaving 12 bases between them. CDR3 length: 16 residues. Per the germline V gene, CDR1 is SGHTA and CDR2 is FQGNSA. TCRdb re-called the 5' RACE reads with MiXCR, one entry per CDR3 protein. The repertoire consists of about 340,000 distinct CDR3 sequences, with approximately 13% occurring once and the leading ten covering 7.2%. This same sample was also part of a study on yellow fever vaccine responses in identical twins.

The V and J genes are TRBV7-2 and TRBJ2-3; perhaps TRBD2 as D (6 bases). The sample consisted of CD8+ T cells sorted from blood. The receptor was derived from a young woman in good health. CDR3 nucleotides: TGTGCCAGCAGCTTAGTCTCTCGCGGGGGCACAGATACGCAGTATTTT. Its protein product is CASSLVSRGGTDTQYF.